The present entry profiles one TCR beta chain with its context. Its antigen remains unidentified. This PCR relied on a set of 60 Vbeta primers and 13 Jbeta primers. Sequencing was performed with immunoSEQ multiplex PCR; in TCRdb, only in-frame clones are kept and a portion is missing. The table has about 170,000 clones, roughly 85% seen once. This sample is part of a study of cytomegalovirus exposure and HLA in healthy donors. Broader study findings: In vitro experiments confirmed that three CMV-associated chains were specific for CMV antigens. Associated with cytomegalovirus, according to the listing, were 150 to 200 TCR beta chains.

V lost 2 bases to trimming and J lost 4 bases, with 9 bases between them. Germline V gene data show CDR1 as LNHDA and CDR2 as SQIVND (reference sequence). The CDR3 spans 14 residues. The rearrangement joins TRBV19 to TRBJ1-5, with D possibly matching TRBD1 (5 bases). Material: PBMCs. The source is a man aged 25-45 years in good health and CMV-seropositive. CDR3 DNA: TGTGCCAGTAGTATATTCGACAGTAATCAGCCCCAGCATTTT. Amino acids: CASSIFDSNQPQHF.